A single sample is the source of the 18 T cell receptor beta chains below, sequenced in a study of T cells in Graves' hyperthyroidism and ophthalmopathy. What was amplified from RNA transcripts were TCR beta CDR3 regions. With the HTBI primer set, the TCR CDR3 went through a first round of RT-PCR. In TCRdb, the multiplex PCR reads were re-called with MiXCR into one record per CDR3 protein. The profile shows around 400,000 distinct CDR3 sequences, roughly 13% of them singletons. The sample consisted of blood. Receptor source: a woman younger than 35 with Graves' hyperthyroidism.

In its sample, this clonotype was seen many times. This sequence joins TRBV29-1 and TRBJ2-7, with a tentative D call TRBD1 (5 bases). The V gene lost 0 bases and the J gene lost 2 bases, with 8 bases spanning the gap. The germline V gene has CDR1 SQVTM and CDR2 ANQGSEA. The CDR3 spans 13 residues. As DNA, the CDR3 is TGCAGCGTTGAAGACGGACATCCCTACGAGCAGTACTTC. Protein: CSVEDGHPYEQYF.

This clonotype was found a few times. V usage is TRBV6-1 and J usage is TRBJ1-6; D perhaps matches TRBD1 (5 bases). The CDR3 covers 15 residues. V was trimmed by 6 bases and J by 4 bases, leaving 13 bases between them. Germline-derived CDR1 and CDR2 are MNHNS and SASEGT. CDR3 nucleotides: TGTGCCAGCAGCCGCCAACAGGTTTATAATTCACCCCTCCACTTT. The encoded protein is CASSRQQVYNSPLHF.

This clonotype was seen ten or more times. J is TRBJ2-1 and V is TRBV19; 7 nucleotides line up with TRBD2. Unmatched junction bases numbered 12, after V lost 5 bases and J lost 8 bases. The CDR3 has 15 residues. The germline V gene encodes CDR1 LNHDA and CDR2 SQIVND (reference sequence). The CDR3 protein is CASSGGLGGSHEQFF. The CDR3 bases are TGTGCCAGTAGTGGTGGACTAGGAGGTAGCCATGAGCAGTTCTTC.

The rearrangement joins TRBV6-2 or TRBV6-3 to TRBJ2-3; D might be TRBD2 (5 bases). The CDR3 contains 15 residues. V lost 2 bases and J lost 3, with 12 bases in between. Per the germline V gene, CDR1 is MNHEY and CDR2 is SVGEGT. The CDR3 spells CASSYGIGGTDTQYF. The CDR3 DNA is TGTGCCAGCAGTTACGGTATCGGAGGTACAGATACGCAGTATTTT.

This clonotype was counted a few times. This may be a read error, as it is one base from a much larger clone. The rearrangement joins TRBV6-2 or TRBV6-3 to TRBJ2-1; 7 nucleotides align to TRBD2. The CDR3 is 16 amino acids. Germline lookup yields CDR1 MNHEY and CDR2 SVGEGT. V dropped 6 bases and J dropped 6; count of bases not matched to a gene: 14. CDR3 sequence reads: CASRTSAGVPFNEQFF. For the CDR3, the DNA is TGTGCCAGCAGAACCTCCGCGGGAGTGCCGTTCAATGAGCAGTTCTTC.

This clonotype was recorded many times. The genes are TRBV7-9 and TRBJ2-7; 8 nucleotides align to TRBD2. The germline V gene has CDR1 SEHNR and CDR2 FQNEAQ (reference sequence). The CDR3 consists of 16 residues. V gave up 1 base and J gave up 5 bases; unmatched junction bases: 10. CDR3: CASSLGPQREWDEQYF. Written as DNA, the CDR3 is TGTGCCAGCAGCTTAGGGCCCCAGCGGGAGTGGGACGAGCAGTACTTC. Using reference TRBV7-9 and TRBJ2-7 for the parts outside the CDR3, the full variable domain is DTGVSQNPRHKITKRGQNVTFRCDPISEHNRLYWYRQTLGQGPEFLTYFQNEAQLEKSRLLSDRFSAERPKGSFSTLEIQRTEQGDSAMYLCASSLGPQREWDEQYFGPGTRLTVT.

This chain links TRBV6-1 with TRBJ1-1; TRBD1 matches 7 bases. The germline V gene has CDR1 MNHNS and CDR2 SASEGT. Trimming took 5 bases from V and 0 from J; bases not matched to a gene: 6. CDR3 length: 15 residues. CDR3 protein: CASSNRGEVNTEAFF. Here the CDR3 DNA reads TGTGCCAGCAGTAACAGGGGCGAAGTGAACACTGAAGCTTTCTTT.

In its sample, this clonotype was seen a few times. The junction departs from the called germline gene at one end, perhaps through a read error. The chain employs TRBV20-1 and TRBJ2-5, with D possibly being TRBD2 (5 bases). Germline-derived CDR1 and CDR2 are DFQATT and SNEGSKA (reference sequence). This CDR3 has 14 residues. This chain's CDR3 is CSAEGDAPQGTQYF. The CDR3 DNA sequence: TGCAGTGCCGAGGGCGACGCCCCCCAAGGGACCCAGTACTTC.

This clonotype was detected ten times or more. The chain carries TRBV7-2 and TRBJ2-1; weak D call: TRBD1 (6 bases). V dropped 3 bases and J dropped 1 base, with 10 bases sitting between them. CDR1 is SGHTA, CDR2 FQGNSA, per germline. This CDR3 has 15 amino acids. DNA of the CDR3: TGTGCCAGCAGCTTCCCAGGGGCGTCCTACAATGAGCAGTTCTTC. This sequence encodes CASSFPGASYNEQFF.

This clonotype was counted ten times or more. CDR3 nucleotide sequence: TGCGCCAGCAGCGGACGAGAGGTGATGAACACTGAAGCTTTCTTT. Translating it yields CASSGREVMNTEAFF. The chain uses TRBV5-1 and TRBJ1-1, with D uncertain. The CDR3 length is 15 residues. Germline V gene sequence: CDR1 SGHRS, CDR2 YFSETQ. V dropped 4 bases and J dropped 0 bases, with 13 bases sitting between them.

A few counts support this clonotype. This chain uses TRBV19 with TRBJ1-2; D gene ambiguous. V lost 3 bases to trimming and J lost 5 bases, with 10 bases between them. This CDR3 has 13 residues. Germline CDR1 reads LNHDA; CDR2 reads SQIVND (reference sequence). The CDR3 DNA follows: TGTGCCAGTAGTATCAGCCTGGGTTATGGCTACACCTTC. This sequence encodes CASSISLGYGYTF.

This clonotype was counted ten times or more. V usage is TRBV2 and J usage is TRBJ2-1, with 12 bases identical to TRBD2. CDR1 is SNHLY and CDR2 is FYNNEI in the germline V gene. This CDR3 has 14 residues. The V gene end was trimmed by 10 bases and the J gene end by 8 bases; junction bases not matched to a gene: 9. CDR3 nucleotides: TGTGCCACCCGGTGGCTAGCGGGGGGGGATGAGCAGTTCTTC. Translating it yields CATRWLAGGDEQFF.

This clonotype was found many times. The chain combines TRBV19 with TRBJ2-5; no firm D call. The germline V and J ends were trimmed by 3 bases and 5 bases, with 13 bases remaining between them. Germline V lookup: CDR1 LNHDA, CDR2 SQIVND (reference sequence). The CDR3 is made up of 14 amino acids. The CDR3 sequence: CASSIDIDGETQYF. The CDR3, as DNA: TGTGCCAGTAGTATCGACATCGACGGGGAGACCCAGTACTTC. Together with reference TRBV19 and TRBJ2-5, the CDR3 gives the full variable domain: DGGITQSPKYLFRKEGQNVTLSCEQNLNHDAMYWYRQDPGQGLRLIYYSQIVNDFQKGDIAEGYSVSREKKESFPLTVTSAQKNPTAFYLCASSIDIDGETQYFGPGTRLLVL.

This clonotype occurred a few times. V and J are TRBV11-2 and TRBJ2-7; tentatively, D is TRBD2 (6 bases). The germline CDR1 and CDR2 sequences are SGHAT and FQNNGV. Trimming cost V 4 bases and J 4 bases, with 14 bases left between them. The CDR3 length is 14 residues. DNA for the CDR3: TGTGCCAGCAGCTCGAACCGGGACTTTTACGAGCAGTACTTC. This encodes CASSSNRDFYEQYF.

This clonotype has more than one count but fewer than ten. J is TRBJ2-3 and V is TRBV4-1; 9 positions match TRBD2. The V segment lost 0 bases and the J segment 1 base; nucleotides outside the gene matches: 11. The CDR3 consists of 19 residues. Germline assignment: CDR1 MGHRA and CDR2 YSYEKL. This chain's CDR3 is CASSQDWELAGSGTDTQYF. The CDR3 DNA is TGCGCCAGCAGCCAAGATTGGGAACTAGCGGGCTCAGGCACAGATACGCAGTATTTT.

This clonotype was counted many times. The chain's CDR3 is CASSQGRRGNRGNTEAFF. CDR3 DNA: TGCGCCAGCAGCCAAGGCCGGCGAGGGAACAGGGGGAACACTGAAGCTTTCTTT. The chain uses TRBV4-1 and TRBJ1-1; 7 bases align to TRBD1. Germline V CDR1 and CDR2: MGHRA, YSYEKL. The CDR3 contains 18 residues. V lost 1 base to trimming and J lost 1 base; unmatched junction nucleotides: 12.

J is TRBJ1-5 and V is TRBV20-1, with 9 bases fitting TRBD1. Germline CDR1 is DFQATT and CDR2 is SNEGSKA (reference sequence). The CDR3 loop spans 15 amino acids. V shed 3 bases and J 6 bases; nucleotides not matched to a gene: 9. The DNA for the CDR3 is TGCAGTGCTAGTTTGAAACAGGGGGCGGGTCAGCCCCAGCATTTT. This codes for CSASLKQGAGQPQHF.

This chain uses TRBV12-5 with TRBJ2-5, with D unclear. CDR3 size: 14 residues. The germline V gene encodes CDR1 LGHNT and CDR2 FRNRAP. The V end lost 0 bases, the J end lost 9 bases, and 14 bases lay between the germline ends. CDR3 DNA: TGTGCTAGTGGTTTGGTTACCGGCAATGGGGCCCAGTACTTC. Translated, it gives CASGLVTGNGAQYF.